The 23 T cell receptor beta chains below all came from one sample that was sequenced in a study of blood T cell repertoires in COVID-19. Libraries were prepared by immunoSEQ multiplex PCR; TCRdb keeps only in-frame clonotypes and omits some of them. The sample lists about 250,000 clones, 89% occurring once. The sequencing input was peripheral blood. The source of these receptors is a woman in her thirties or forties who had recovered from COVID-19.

In nucleotides, the CDR3 is TGTGCCAGCAGCCGGACAGGCCGTCTGGATACGCAGTATTTT. Protein sequence: CASSRTGRLDTQYF. The chain carries TRBV3-1 (or the pseudogene TRBV3-2) and TRBJ2-3, with 7 bases lining up with TRBD1. The CDR3 covers 14 residues. The ends lost 4 bases at V and 6 bases at J; junction bases unmatched: 7. Per the germline V gene, CDR1 is LGHDT and CDR2 is YNNKEL (reference sequence).

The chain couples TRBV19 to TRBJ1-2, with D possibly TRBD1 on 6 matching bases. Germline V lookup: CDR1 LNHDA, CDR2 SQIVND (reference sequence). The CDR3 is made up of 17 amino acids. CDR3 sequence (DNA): TGTGCATTAGTAGACCTTATCCCAGGGACATTTAACTATGGCTACACCTTC. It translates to CALVDLIPGTFNYGYTF.

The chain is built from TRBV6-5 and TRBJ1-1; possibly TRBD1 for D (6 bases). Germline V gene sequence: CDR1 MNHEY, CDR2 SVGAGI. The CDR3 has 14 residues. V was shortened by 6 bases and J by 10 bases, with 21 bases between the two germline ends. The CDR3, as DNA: TGTGCCAGCAGAGGGGTCGGACAGTTAACTCGAGCTTTCTTT. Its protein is CASRGVGQLTRAFF.

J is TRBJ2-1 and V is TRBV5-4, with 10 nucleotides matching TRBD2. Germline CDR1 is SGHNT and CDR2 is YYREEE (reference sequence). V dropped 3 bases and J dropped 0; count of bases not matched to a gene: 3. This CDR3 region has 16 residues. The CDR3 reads CASSSIAGGSYNEQFF. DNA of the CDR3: TGTGCCAGCAGCTCGATAGCGGGAGGCTCCTACAATGAGCAGTTCTTC.

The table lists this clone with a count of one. The CDR3, as DNA: TGTGCCAGCAGTCTCCAAGAGACCCAGTACTTC. Its protein product is CASSLQETQYF. The rearrangement uses TRBV6-5 and TRBJ2-5, with no clear D. Trimming cost V 5 bases and J 1 base, with 2 bases left between them. The CDR3 covers 11 residues. CDR1 is MNHEY and CDR2 is SVGAGI in the germline V gene.

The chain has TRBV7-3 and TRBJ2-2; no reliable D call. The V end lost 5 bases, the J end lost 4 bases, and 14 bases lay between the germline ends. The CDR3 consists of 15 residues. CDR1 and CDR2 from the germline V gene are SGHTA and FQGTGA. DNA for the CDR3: TGTGCCAGCAGCCCCCTGGCGGATCGCACCGGGGAGCTGTTTTTT. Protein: CASSPLADRTGELFF.

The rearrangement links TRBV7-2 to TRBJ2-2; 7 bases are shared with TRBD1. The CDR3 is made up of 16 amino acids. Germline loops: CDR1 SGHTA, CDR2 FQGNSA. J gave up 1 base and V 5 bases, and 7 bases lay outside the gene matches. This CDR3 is CASSRGRGRNTGELFF. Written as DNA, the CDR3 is TGTGCCAGCAGCCGTGGCAGGGGGAGGAACACCGGGGAGCTGTTTTTT.

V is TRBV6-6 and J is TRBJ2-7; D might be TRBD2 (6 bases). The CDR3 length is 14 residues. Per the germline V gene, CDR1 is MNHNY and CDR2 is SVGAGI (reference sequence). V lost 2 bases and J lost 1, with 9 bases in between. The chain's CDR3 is CASSYRGLSYEQYV. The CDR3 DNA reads TGTGCCAGCAGTTACCGAGGACTATCCTACGAGCAGTACGTC.

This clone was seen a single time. The CDR3 DNA follows: TGTGCCAGCGCAGAGGGGGGGCTCTATGGCTACACCTTC. This gives the protein CASAEGGLYGYTF. The V call is TRBV12-3 or TRBV12-4, the J call TRBJ1-2; possibly TRBD1 for D (6 bases). Deletions cut 8 bases from V and 4 bases from J, with 14 bases between. The CDR3 extends over 13 amino acids.

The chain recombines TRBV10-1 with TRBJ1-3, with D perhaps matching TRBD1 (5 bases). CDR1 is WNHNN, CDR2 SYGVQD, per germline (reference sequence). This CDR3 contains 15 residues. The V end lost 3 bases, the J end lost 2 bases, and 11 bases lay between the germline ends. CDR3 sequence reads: CASSEDRLAGNTIYF. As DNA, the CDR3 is TGCGCCAGCAGTGAAGACAGATTGGCTGGAAACACCATATATTTT.

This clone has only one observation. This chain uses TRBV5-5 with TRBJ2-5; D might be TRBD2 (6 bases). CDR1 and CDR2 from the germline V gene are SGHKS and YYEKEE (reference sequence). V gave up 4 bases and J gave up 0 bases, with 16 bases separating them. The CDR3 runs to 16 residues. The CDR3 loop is CASSRGSGTNQETQYF. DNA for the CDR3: TGTGCCAGCAGCCGGGGGTCCGGGACGAACCAAGAGACCCAGTACTTC.

The CDR3 nucleotides are TGTGCCAGCAGCGTAGGGTGGAGTACTAGCGCAGATACGCAGTATTTT. Protein product: CASSVGWSTSADTQYF. The chain carries TRBV9 and TRBJ2-3; the match to TRBD2 covers 7 bases. Germline CDR1 SGDLS, CDR2 YYNGEE. The CDR3 has 16 residues. The V gene end was trimmed by 0 bases and the J gene end by 4 bases; junction bases not matched to a gene: 8.

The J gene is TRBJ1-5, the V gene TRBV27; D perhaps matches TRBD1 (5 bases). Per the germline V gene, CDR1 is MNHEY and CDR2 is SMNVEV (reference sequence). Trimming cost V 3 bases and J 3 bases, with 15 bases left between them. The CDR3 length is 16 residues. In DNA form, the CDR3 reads TGTGCCAGCAGTTTTAGTAGGGGAATGGACAATCAGCCCCAGCATTTT. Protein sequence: CASSFSRGMDNQPQHF.

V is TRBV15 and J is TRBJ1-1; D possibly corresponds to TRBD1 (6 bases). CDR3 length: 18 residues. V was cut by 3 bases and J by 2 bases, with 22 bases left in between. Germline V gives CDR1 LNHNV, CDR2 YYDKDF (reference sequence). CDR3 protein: CATSSRPGDAAVNTEAFF. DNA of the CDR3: TGTGCCACCAGCAGTAGACCAGGGGACGCGGCGGTCAACACTGAAGCTTTCTTT.

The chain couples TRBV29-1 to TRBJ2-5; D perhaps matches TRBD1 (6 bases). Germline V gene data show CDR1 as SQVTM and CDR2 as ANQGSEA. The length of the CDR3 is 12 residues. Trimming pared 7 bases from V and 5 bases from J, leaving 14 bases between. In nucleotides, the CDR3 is TGCAGCGCCCAGGGGCCCGGTGAGACCCAGTACTTC. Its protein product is CSAQGPGETQYF.

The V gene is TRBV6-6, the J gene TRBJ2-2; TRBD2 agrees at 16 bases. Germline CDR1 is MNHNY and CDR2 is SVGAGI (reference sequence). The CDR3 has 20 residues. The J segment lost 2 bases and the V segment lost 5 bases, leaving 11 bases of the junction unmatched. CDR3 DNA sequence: TGTGCCAGCAGTCCGCAGGGACTAGCGGGAGGGGGGAAAAACACCGGGGAGCTGTTTTTT. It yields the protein CASSPQGLAGGGKNTGELFF.

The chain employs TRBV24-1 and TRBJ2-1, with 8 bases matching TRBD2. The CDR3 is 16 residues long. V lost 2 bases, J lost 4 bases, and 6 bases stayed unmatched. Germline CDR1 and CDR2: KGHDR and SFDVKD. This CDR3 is CATSDSTSASYNEQFF. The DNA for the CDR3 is TGTGCCACCAGTGATTCGACTAGCGCGTCTTACAATGAGCAGTTCTTC.

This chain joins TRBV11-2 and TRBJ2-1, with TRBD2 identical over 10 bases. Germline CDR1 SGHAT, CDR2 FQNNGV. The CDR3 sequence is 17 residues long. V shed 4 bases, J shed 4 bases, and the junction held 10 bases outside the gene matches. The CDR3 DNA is TGTGCCAGCAGCTCGATCGCTAGCGGGAGTATTTACAATGAGCAGTTCTTC. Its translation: CASSSIASGSIYNEQFF.

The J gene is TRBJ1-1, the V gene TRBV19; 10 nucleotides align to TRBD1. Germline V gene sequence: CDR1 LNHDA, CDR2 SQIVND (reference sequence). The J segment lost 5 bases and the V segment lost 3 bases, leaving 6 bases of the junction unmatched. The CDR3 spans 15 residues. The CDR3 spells CASSMLGQGVTEAFF. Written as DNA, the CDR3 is TGTGCCAGTAGTATGCTCGGACAGGGGGTGACTGAAGCTTTCTTT.

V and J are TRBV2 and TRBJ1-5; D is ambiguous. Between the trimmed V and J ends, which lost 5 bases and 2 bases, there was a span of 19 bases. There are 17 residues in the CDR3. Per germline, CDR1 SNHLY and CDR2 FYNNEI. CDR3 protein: CASSHSESPAGNQPQHF. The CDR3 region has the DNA TGTGCCAGCAGTCACTCCGAGTCTCCGGCGGGCAATCAGCCCCAGCATTTT.

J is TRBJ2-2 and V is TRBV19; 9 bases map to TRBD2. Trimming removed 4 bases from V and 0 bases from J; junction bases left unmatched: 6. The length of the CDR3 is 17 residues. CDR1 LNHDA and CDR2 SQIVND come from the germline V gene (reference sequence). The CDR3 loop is CASSKIAGAANTGELFF. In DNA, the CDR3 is TGTGCCAGTAGTAAGATAGCGGGGGCCGCGAACACCGGGGAGCTGTTTTTT.

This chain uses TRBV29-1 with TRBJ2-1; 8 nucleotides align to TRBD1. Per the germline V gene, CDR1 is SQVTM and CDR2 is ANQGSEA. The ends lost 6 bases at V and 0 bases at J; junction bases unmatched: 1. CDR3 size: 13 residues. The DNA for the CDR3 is TGCAGCGTCCAGGGGGCCTCCTACAATGAGCAGTTCTTC. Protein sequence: CSVQGASYNEQFF.

The CDR3 sequence: CASSLPSGTGNEKLFF. The CDR3 nucleotides are TGTGCCAGCAGCTTGCCCAGCGGGACAGGAAATGAAAAACTGTTTTTT. The V call is TRBV11-2, the J call TRBJ1-4; the match to TRBD1 covers 8 bases. CDR3 length equals 16 residues. CDR1 and CDR2 from the germline V gene are SGHAT and FQNNGV. The trim removed 3 bases at V and 5 bases at J, leaving 8 bases unmatched.